Included here is one T cell receptor (beta chain) sequence, with context. The repertoire was sequenced with immunoSEQ multiplex PCR; TCRdb's copy has only in-frame clones and lacks some. The profile shows some 52,000 clones, 85% to 95% of them singletons. The data stem from a study of T cell changes during pregnancy in multiple sclerosis. The CDR3 is made up of 17 amino acids. J was trimmed by 4 bases and V by 3 bases; bases with no gene match: 7. Germline V gene data show CDR1 as MGHRA and CDR2 as YSYEKL. This chain joins TRBV4-1 and TRBJ2-5, with 14 bases fitting TRBD2. This TCR was sampled from a female donor with multiple sclerosis, enrolled in a pregnancy study. The input for sequencing was CD4+ T cells from peripheral blood mononuclear cells, taken in the third trimester of pregnancy. CDR3 amino acids: CASSQGLAGDFPETQYF. Here the CDR3 DNA reads TGCGCCAGCAGCCAGGGACTAGCGGGAGATTTCCCAGAGACCCAGTACTTC.